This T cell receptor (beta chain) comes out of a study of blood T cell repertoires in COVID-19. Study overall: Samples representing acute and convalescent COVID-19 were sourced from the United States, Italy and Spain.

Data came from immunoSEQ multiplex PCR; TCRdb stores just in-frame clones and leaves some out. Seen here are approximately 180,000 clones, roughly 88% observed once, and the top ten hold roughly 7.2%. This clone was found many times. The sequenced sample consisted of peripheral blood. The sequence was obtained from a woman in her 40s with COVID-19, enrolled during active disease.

CDR3 residues: CASSLSLAWNTDTQYF. CDR3 sequence (DNA): TGCGCCAGCAGCTTGTCCCTAGCTTGGAACACAGATACGCAGTATTTT. The chain recombines TRBV5-1 with TRBJ2-3, with D perhaps TRBD2 (5 bases). This CDR3 spans 16 amino acids. V was clipped by 1 base and J by 2 bases, with 14 bases between them. Germline lookup yields CDR1 SGHRS and CDR2 YFSETQ.